This T cell receptor (beta chain) appears in the sequencing data of a study of identical twins. This clonotype has a handful of counts. The CDR3 totals 12 residues. The V end was cut by 8 bases, the J end by 2 bases, with 9 bases between. Looked up from germline, CDR1 is ENHRY and CDR2 is SYGVKD. TCRdb processed the 5' RACE reads anew with MiXCR; each CDR3 protein has one entry. The sample carries around 530,000 distinct CDR3 sequences, around 15% recorded once. This same sample was also part of a study on yellow fever vaccine responses in identical twins.

This receptor was taken from a woman between 18 and 29 years old in good health. The sample taken for sequencing was CD4+ T cells sorted from blood. The chain uses TRBV10-3 and TRBJ2-5, with D possibly TRBD1 on 6 matching bases. CDR3 bases: TGTGCCATCGGGGACAATCAAGAGACCCAGTACTTC. It yields the protein CAIGDNQETQYF.